This entry concerns a single T cell receptor beta chain. The sample belongs to a study of technical replicates of blood from a handful of donors. TCRdb's table, derived via immunoSEQ multiplex PCR, lists solely in-frame clones and lacks some. This table has 79,000 or so clones, roughly 96% appearing once. V lost 1 base and J lost 6, with 18 bases in between. This CDR3 has 15 amino acids. From germline, CDR1 is GTSNPN and CDR2 SVGIG (reference sequence). This rearrangement joins TRBV30 to TRBJ1-1, with unresolved D. This clonotype was sampled from a human donor in good health. Sequenced input: T cells isolated from PBMCs. The CDR3 reads CAWSDEALSTAEAFF. The DNA for the CDR3 is TGTGCCTGGAGTGACGAGGCTCTTAGTACCGCTGAAGCTTTCTTT.